The 28 T cell receptor beta chains below come from one sample, sequenced in a study of cytomegalovirus exposure and HLA in healthy donors. PCR involved 60 Vbeta and 13 Jbeta primers. Some clones are missing from TCRdb's copy, which holds only in-frame ones; the method was immunoSEQ multiplex PCR. The sample records more than 60,000 clones, 76% being singletons. Sequenced: PBMCs. The receptors here all came from a man aged 18-30 years in good health and CMV-seronegative.

This clone has a single count. This chain links TRBV30 with TRBJ1-1, with TRBD1 identical over 9 bases. V lost 5 bases to trimming and J lost 4 bases; unmatched junction nucleotides: 2. Germline lookup yields CDR1 GTSNPN and CDR2 SVGIG (reference sequence). The CDR3 length is 12 residues. DNA of the CDR3: TGTGCCTGGGGACAGGGGTCCACTGAAGCTTTCTTT. Encoded protein: CAWGQGSTEAFF. Complete variable domain (other parts from reference TRBV30 and TRBJ1-1): SQTIHQWPATLVQPVGSPLSLECTVEGTSNPNLYWYRQAAGRGLQLLFYSVGIGQISSEVPQNLSASRPQDRQFILSSKKLLLSDSGFYLCAWGQGSTEAFFGQGTRLTVV.

This clone was seen more than once but under ten times. The genes are TRBV7-2 and TRBJ1-4, with 11 bases aligning to TRBD1. Germline V gives CDR1 SGHTA, CDR2 FQGNSA. The CDR3 is made up of 17 amino acids. Trimming took 1 base from V and 8 from J; bases not matched to a gene: 9. In DNA, the CDR3 is TGTGCCAGCAGCTTAGGGTTGAGGACAGGGGGCCAGGAAAAACTGTTTTTT. This translates into CASSLGLRTGGQEKLFF. Using reference TRBV7-2 and TRBJ1-4 for the parts outside the CDR3, the full variable domain is GAGVSQSPSNKVTEKGKDVELRCDPISGHTALYWYRQSLGQGLEFLIYFQGNSAPDKSGLPSDRFSAERTGGSVSTLTIQRTQQEDSAVYLCASSLGLRTGGQEKLFFGSGTQLSVL.

The V call is TRBV2, the J call TRBJ2-3, with 12 bases lining up with TRBD2. Unmatched junction bases numbered 9, after V lost 11 bases and J lost 3 bases. Germline loops: CDR1 SNHLY, CDR2 FYNNEI. This CDR3 is 15 amino acids long. The CDR3 spells CARTSGGTRTDTQYF. The DNA for the CDR3 is TGTGCCCGAACTAGCGGGGGGACCAGGACAGATACGCAGTATTTT.

The chain has TRBV5-4 and TRBJ1-6; D not certain. This CDR3 comprises 13 residues. With 0 bases removed from V and 7 bases from J, the gap between germline ends came to 5 bases. CDR1 is SGHNT, CDR2 YYREEE, per germline (reference sequence). The CDR3 sequence is CASSLGRNSPLHF. The CDR3 DNA is TGTGCCAGCAGCTTGGGGAGAAATTCACCCCTCCACTTT. Full variable domain (rest looked up from reference TRBV5-4 and TRBJ1-6): ETGVTQSPTHLIKTRGQQVTLRCSSQSGHNTVSWYQQALGQGPQFIFQYYREEENGRGNFPPRFSGLQFPNYSSELNVNALELDDSALYLCASSLGRNSPLHFGNGTRLTVT.

The chain links TRBV28 to TRBJ1-5; 7 bases are a match to TRBD1. V lost 5 bases to trimming and J lost 5 bases; unmatched junction nucleotides: 6. The CDR3 runs to 14 residues. Germline CDR1 reads MDHEN; CDR2 reads SYDVKM. Here the CDR3 DNA reads TGTGCCAGCAGTCGACAGGGCTTGGATCAGCCCCAGCATTTT. Protein sequence: CASSRQGLDQPQHF.

CDR3 in DNA: TGCGCCAGCAGCCCAGGGACAGGGGGCCATCAGCCCCAGCATTTT. Translation gives CASSPGTGGHQPQHF. The V and J genes are TRBV5-1 and TRBJ1-5; 12 bases are shared with TRBD1. V lost 4 bases to trimming and J lost 5 bases; unmatched junction nucleotides: 4. CDR1 and CDR2 (germline): SGHRS, YFSETQ. The CDR3 sequence is 15 residues long.

This chain uses TRBV28 with TRBJ2-7; possible D gene TRBD1, 6 bases. Trimming took off 9 bases at V and 2 bases at J, with 11 bases between the two ends. There are 12 residues in the CDR3. CDR1 MDHEN and CDR2 SYDVKM come from the germline V gene. Here the CDR3 DNA reads TGTGCCAGTAGAGGGGACACCTACGAGCAGTACTTC. Its translation is CASRGDTYEQYF.

As concerns this clone: Here the CDR3 omits its conserved ending phenylalanine or tryptophan, so a read error is the likely source. The chain joins TRBV5-1 to TRBJ1-6; D might be TRBD1 (5 bases). The V end was cut by 2 bases, the J end by 0 bases, with 12 bases between. Germline V gene sequence: CDR1 SGHRS, CDR2 YFSETQ. The CDR3 is 17 residues long. This CDR3 is CASSFTGVDSYNSPLHL. The DNA for the CDR3 is TGCGCCAGCAGCTTCACGGGGGTCGACTCCTATAATTCACCCCTCCACCTT.

The V gene is TRBV5-1, the J gene TRBJ1-5; no definite D call. The CDR3 extends over 15 amino acids. The germline V and J ends were trimmed by 0 bases and 0 bases, with 7 bases remaining between them. The germline V gene has CDR1 SGHRS and CDR2 YFSETQ. The CDR3 reads CASSLAGGSNQPQHF. The CDR3 bases are TGCGCCAGCAGCTTGGCCGGAGGTAGCAATCAGCCCCAGCATTTT.

The rearrangement uses TRBV29-1 and TRBJ1-2; D remains ambiguous. Germline CDR1 SQVTM, CDR2 ANQGSEA. This CDR3 spans 13 amino acids. Trimming left V 3 bases short and J 2 bases short, with 10 bases between. CDR3 sequence (DNA): TGCAGCGTTGAGAGGGAGGGAAACTATGGCTACACCTTC. Amino acid sequence: CSVEREGNYGYTF.

The rearrangement uses TRBV19 and TRBJ1-1, with D unresolved. The CDR3 has 15 amino acids. CDR1 and CDR2 from the germline V gene are LNHDA and SQIVND (reference sequence). The ends were cut back, 3 bases at V and 0 bases at J, with 11 bases in the middle. CDR3 nucleotide sequence: TGTGCCAGTAGTATTGGTCGGTTAATGAACACTGAAGCTTTCTTT. Its protein is CASSIGRLMNTEAFF.

V usage is TRBV5-4 and J usage is TRBJ2-5; 14 bases fit TRBD2. The CDR3 is made up of 16 amino acids. CDR1 and CDR2 from the germline V gene are SGHNT and YYREEE (reference sequence). J lost 2 bases, V lost 4 bases, and 4 bases had no gene match. CDR3 sequence reads: CASSLRLAGGQETQYF. The CDR3 DNA is TGTGCCAGCAGCCTGCGACTAGCGGGGGGGCAAGAGACCCAGTACTTC.

V and J are TRBV7-2 and TRBJ2-7, with 11 bases matching TRBD2. The CDR3 totals 17 residues. Germline V CDR1 and CDR2: SGHTA, FQGNSA. V trimming: 1 base; J trimming: 3 bases; junction bases outside the gene matches: 8. The CDR3 nucleotides are TGTGCCAGCAGCTTAGTAGCGGGGGGGCCCGTGAGCTACGAGCAGTACGTC. Translation gives CASSLVAGGPVSYEQYV.

This clone appeared a single time. This chain joins TRBV4-2 and TRBJ2-1; D possibly corresponds to TRBD2 (5 bases). Trimming took 1 base from V and 3 from J, leaving 7 bases between them. CDR1 is LGHNA, CDR2 YNFKEQ, per germline. The CDR3 loop spans 14 amino acids. The CDR3 DNA sequence: TGTGCCAGCAGCCAAGCTCGGGACTACAATGAGCAGTTCTTC. It translates to CASSQARDYNEQFF.

This sequence joins TRBV6-5 and TRBJ2-7; possible D gene TRBD2, 6 bases. Trimming stripped 6 bases from V and 7 bases from J, with 19 bases between. The CDR3 runs 14 residues. Germline V gene data show CDR1 as MNHEY and CDR2 as SVGAGI. This CDR3 is CASSPTTRGREQYV. Written as DNA, the CDR3 is TGTGCCAGCAGCCCCACGACCCGGGGGAGAGAGCAGTACGTC.

The chain carries TRBV19 and TRBJ1-1; 9 nucleotides align to TRBD1. V shed 7 bases, J shed 6 bases, and the junction held 15 bases outside the gene matches. The CDR3 is made up of 16 amino acids. CDR1 LNHDA and CDR2 SQIVND come from the germline V gene (reference sequence). The CDR3 sequence: CASIALDRGNFAEAFF. The DNA for the CDR3 is TGTGCCAGTATTGCCCTCGACAGGGGGAATTTCGCTGAAGCTTTCTTT.

This clone occurred once. V is TRBV28 and J is TRBJ1-1, with 7 nucleotides matching TRBD1. The CDR3 has 14 residues. With 4 bases clipped from V and 1 base from J, the junction kept 3 bases outside the gene matches. The germline CDR1 and CDR2 sequences are MDHEN and SYDVKM. The CDR3 loop reads CASSWRGPNTEAFF. The DNA of the CDR3 is TGTGCCAGCAGTTGGAGGGGGCCGAACACTGAAGCTTTCTTT. Full variable domain (remainder filled in from reference TRBV28 and TRBJ1-1): DVKVTQSSRYLVKRTGEKVFLECVQDMDHENMFWYRQDPGLGLRLIYFSYDVKMKEKGDIPEGYSVSREKKERFSLILESASTNQTSMYLCASSWRGPNTEAFFGQGTRLTVV.

The V gene is TRBV2, the J gene TRBJ2-6, with 8 bases lining up with TRBD1. With V trimmed by 6 bases and J by 3 bases, 7 bases remained unmatched. The CDR3 consists of 16 residues. The germline gives CDR1 SNHLY, CDR2 FYNNEI. The CDR3 reads CASSGQGLGGANVLTF. The CDR3 nucleotides are TGTGCCAGCAGCGGACAGGGTTTAGGTGGGGCCAACGTCCTGACTTTC.

This chain connects TRBV29-1 to TRBJ2-7, with D possibly TRBD2 on 7 matching bases. Germline loops: CDR1 SQVTM, CDR2 ANQGSEA. This CDR3 is 13 amino acids long. This chain's CDR3 is CSCRGGPSYEQYF. CDR3 bases: TGCAGTTGTCGCGGGGGCCCGTCCTACGAGCAGTACTTC.

The chain has TRBV27 and TRBJ1-2, with TRBD1 identical over 7 bases. Trimming cost V 0 bases and J 4 bases; bases outside gene matches: 11. Germline CDR1 is MNHEY and CDR2 is SMNVEV (reference sequence). The CDR3 is 17 amino acids. In DNA form, the CDR3 reads TGTGCCAGCAGTTTATCGTCGGGGCCACAGGGGTCCTATGGCTACACCTTC. This encodes CASSLSSGPQGSYGYTF.

The rearrangement joins TRBV4-1 to TRBJ1-1, with a possible D match to TRBD1 (5 bases). V was trimmed by 4 bases and J by 2 bases, leaving 11 bases between them. Germline values: CDR1 MGHRA, CDR2 YSYEKL. The length of the CDR3 is 14 residues. CDR3 DNA sequence: TGCGCCAGCAGCCGAGTGACAGCAAACACTGAAGCTTTCTTT. It is translated as CASSRVTANTEAFF.

The V call is TRBV19, the J call TRBJ2-1; D possibly corresponds to TRBD2 (6 bases). Trimming pared 3 bases from V and 4 bases from J, leaving 16 bases between. The CDR3 is 16 residues long. Germline-derived CDR1 and CDR2 are LNHDA and SQIVND (reference sequence). The CDR3 region has the DNA TGTGCCAGTAGTATGGGCGGGGAATTATGGTACAATGAGCAGTTCTTC. Translated, it gives CASSMGGELWYNEQFF. Looking up the rest from reference TRBV19 and TRBJ2-1 gives the full variable domain: DGGITQSPKYLFRKEGQNVTLSCEQNLNHDAMYWYRQDPGQGLRLIYYSQIVNDFQKGDIAEGYSVSREKKESFPLTVTSAQKNPTAFYLCASSMGGELWYNEQFFGPGTRLTVL.

V gene TRBV5-6 combines with J gene TRBJ2-7; 8 bases fit TRBD1. CDR1 and CDR2 from the germline V gene are SGHDT and YYEEEE. The V gene end was trimmed by 4 bases and the J gene end by 3 bases; junction bases not matched to a gene: 0. CDR3 length: 12 amino acids. The CDR3 reads CASSTGGYEQYV. The CDR3 nucleotides are TGTGCCAGCAGCACAGGGGGCTACGAGCAGTACGTC.

This clone was observed a single time. Germline and junction disagree at one end, which may indicate a read error. The chain carries TRBV7-9 and TRBJ1-1, with D uncertain. CDR3 size: 12 residues. CDR1 is SEHNR and CDR2 is FQNEAQ in the germline V gene (reference sequence). CDR3 residues: CSSSLVSSEAFF. CDR3 sequence (DNA): TGTTCCAGCAGCTTAGTCTCGTCTGAAGCTTTCTTT.

The chain recombines TRBV18 with TRBJ2-1; 8 bases match TRBD1. Germline V gene sequence: CDR1 KGHSH, CDR2 LQKENI. Losses at the gene ends were 4 bases for V and 8 bases for J; bases not matched to a gene: 7. The CDR3 covers 14 residues. CDR3 amino acids: CASSLPGQVHEQFF. The CDR3 nucleotides read TGTGCCAGCTCACTACCGGGACAGGTCCATGAGCAGTTCTTC.

The chain has TRBV9 and TRBJ1-2; D gene ambiguous. V was cut by 2 bases and J by 0 bases, with 11 bases left in between. Germline assignment: CDR1 SGDLS and CDR2 YYNGEE. This CDR3 has 15 residues. The DNA of the CDR3 is TGTGCCAGCAGCGTGGACGGACTGACTAACTATGGCTACACCTTC. It specifies CASSVDGLTNYGYTF.

Details on this clone: This sample includes further DNA sequences coding for the same CDR3. The CDR3 loop is CASSPGTGTYEQYF. CDR3 bases: TGTGCCAGCTCACCAGGGACAGGTACCTACGAGCAGTACTTC. The rearrangement uses TRBV18 and TRBJ2-7, with 8 bases that match TRBD1. Trimming took 2 bases from V and 2 from J; bases not matched to a gene: 2. From germline, CDR1 is KGHSH and CDR2 LQKENI. The CDR3 loop spans 14 amino acids.

The chain couples TRBV4-3 to TRBJ2-1, with D perhaps matching TRBD2 (7 bases). Trimming removed 0 bases at V and 10 bases at J, with 13 bases between. This CDR3 spans 14 amino acids. Looked up from germline, CDR1 is LGHNA and CDR2 is YSLEER. The CDR3, as DNA: TGCGCCAGCAGCCAAGACAGTGGGGGGGCAGAGCAGTTCTTC. Protein: CASSQDSGGAEQFF.